Listed below are T cell receptor beta chains from one sample, sequenced in a study of T cell responses to AZD1222 COVID-19 vaccine. Method: immunoSEQ multiplex PCR; TCRdb's copy keeps in-frame clones and lacks some. The profile shows about 88,000 clones, 75% to 95% of them singletons. The sequenced sample was peripheral blood, obtained 28 days after the second AZD1222 dose. These receptors were taken from an adult who received the AZD1222 COVID-19 vaccine. Each CDR3 is given with its conserved first and last residue. D genes are given only for firm matches. For some rows the clone size is stated as once, few or many, or as a class when expanded; others skip it.

abundance: NA; j_gene: TRBJ1-5; d_gene: NA; v_gene: TRBV14; CDR3nt: TGTGCCAGCAGCCAAGCGATAGGAAAGCCCCAGCATTTT; CDR3aa: CASSQAIGKPQHF
abundance: NA; j_gene: TRBJ2-1; d_gene: NA; v_gene: TRBV10-1; CDR3nt: TGCGCCAGCAGTTATCCTCCCAATGAGCAGTTCTTC; CDR3aa: CASSYPPNEQFF
abundance: NA; j_gene: TRBJ1-1; d_gene: NA; v_gene: TRBV19; CDR3nt: TGTGCCAGTAGTATTCTTCGGGGTCGGGCGGACACTGAAGCTTTCTTT; CDR3aa: CASSILRGRADTEAFF
abundance: NA; j_gene: TRBJ1-1; d_gene: NA; v_gene: TRBV5-3; CDR3nt: TGTGCCAGAAGCTTGAGGTTGGCAGGCCTGAACACTGAAGCTTTCTTT; CDR3aa: CARSLRLAGLNTEAFF
abundance: NA; j_gene: TRBJ2-3; d_gene: TRBD2; v_gene: TRBV24-1; CDR3nt: TGTGCCACCAGTGGGAGCGGGGGGGGCTTGGATACGCAGTATTTT; CDR3aa: CATSGSGGGLDTQYF
abundance: NA; j_gene: TRBJ1-1; d_gene: NA; v_gene: TRBV11-3; CDR3nt: TGTGCCAGCAGTTACACACCGAACACTGAAGCTTTCTTT; CDR3aa: CASSYTPNTEAFF
abundance: NA; j_gene: TRBJ1-3; d_gene: TRBD1; v_gene: TRBV20-1; CDR3nt: TGCAGTGCTAGTAAAAGGTGGGGGACAGGCTCTGGAAACACCATATATTTT; CDR3aa: CSASKRWGTGSGNTIYF
abundance: NA; j_gene: TRBJ2-2; d_gene: NA; v_gene: TRBV11-2; CDR3nt: TGTGCCAGCAGCTCAACTCACGGGGAGCTGTTTTTT; CDR3aa: CASSSTHGELFF
abundance: NA; j_gene: TRBJ1-2; d_gene: NA; v_gene: TRBV18; CDR3nt: TGTGCCATCAAAAGGGGTTCGCGACAAGGGGATGGCTACACCTTC; CDR3aa: CAIKRGSRQGDGYTF
abundance: NA; j_gene: TRBJ1-2; d_gene: NA; v_gene: TRBV5-1; CDR3nt: TGCGCCAGCAGCTCCTCTGGGGACTATGGCTACACCTTC; CDR3aa: CASSSSGDYGYTF
abundance: NA; j_gene: TRBJ2-2; d_gene: TRBD1; v_gene: TRBV4-1; CDR3nt: TGCGCCAGCAGCCCGACGACAGGGAAAGCCGGGGAGCTGTTTTTT; CDR3aa: CASSPTTGKAGELFF
abundance: NA; j_gene: TRBJ2-7; d_gene: NA; v_gene: TRBV6-1; CDR3nt: TGTGCCAGCAGTGAAGAGGAGGGGGGCTACGAGCAGTACTTC; CDR3aa: CASSEEEGGYEQYF
abundance: NA; j_gene: TRBJ2-7; d_gene: NA; v_gene: TRBV4-1; CDR3nt: TGCGCCAGCAGCCAAGATTTCGACTCCGGGACACCCAGCTCCTACGAGCAGTACTTC; CDR3aa: CASSQDFDSGTPSSYEQYF
abundance: NA; j_gene: TRBJ1-5; d_gene: TRBD1; v_gene: TRBV2; CDR3nt: TGTGCCAGCAGCGGACAGGGTACGAATCAGCCCCAGCATTTT; CDR3aa: CASSGQGTNQPQHF
abundance: NA; j_gene: TRBJ2-7; d_gene: NA; v_gene: TRBV5-4; CDR3nt: TGTGCCAGCAGCTACGGGACGGACTACGAGCAGTACTTC; CDR3aa: CASSYGTDYEQYF
abundance: NA; j_gene: TRBJ1-2; d_gene: NA; v_gene: TRBV28; CDR3nt: TGTGCCAGCAGTTGGGCGGGGCCTAGGAATGGCTACACCTTC; CDR3aa: CASSWAGPRNGYTF
abundance: NA; j_gene: TRBJ1-2; d_gene: NA; v_gene: TRBV7-8; CDR3nt: TGTGCCAGCAGCTTAGTCGGGGGGCAGGGTTATCATGGCTACACCTTC; CDR3aa: CASSLVGGQGYHGYTF
abundance: NA; j_gene: TRBJ1-1; d_gene: NA; v_gene: TRBV4-3; CDR3nt: TGCGCCAGCAGCCAAGTAGAGCACCTGAGGGGCACCCTCACTGAAGCTTTCTTT; CDR3aa: CASSQVEHLRGTLTEAFF
abundance: NA; j_gene: TRBJ2-1; d_gene: NA; v_gene: TRBV7-9; CDR3nt: TGTGCCAGCAGCTGGGACAAAAATGAGCAGTTCTTC; CDR3aa: CASSWDKNEQFF
abundance: NA; j_gene: TRBJ1-1; d_gene: NA; v_gene: TRBV6-5; CDR3nt: TGTGCCAGCAGTCCACCGAAAGGGAACACTGAAGCTTTCTTT; CDR3aa: CASSPPKGNTEAFF
abundance: NA; j_gene: TRBJ2-4; d_gene: NA; v_gene: TRBV4-1; CDR3nt: TGCGCCAGCAGCCAAGGAAACGGGGACAAAAACATTCAGTACTTC; CDR3aa: CASSQGNGDKNIQYF
abundance: few; j_gene: TRBJ2-7; d_gene: NA; v_gene: TRBV7-9; CDR3nt: TGTGCCAGCAGCCGAGGAGGTGGGTCCTACGAGCAGTACTTC; CDR3aa: CASSRGGGSYEQYF
abundance: NA; j_gene: TRBJ2-1; d_gene: TRBD2; v_gene: TRBV18; CDR3nt: TGTGCCAGCATTACTAGCGGGGTTTACAATGAGCAGTTCTTC; CDR3aa: CASITSGVYNEQFF
abundance: NA; j_gene: TRBJ2-6; d_gene: NA; v_gene: TRBV11-2; CDR3nt: TGTGCCAGCAGCTTAGAGCTGACGAACTCTGGGGCCAACGTCCTGACTTTC; CDR3aa: CASSLELTNSGANVLTF
abundance: NA; j_gene: TRBJ2-2; d_gene: NA; v_gene: TRBV5-1; CDR3nt: TGCGCCAGCAGATCCGGGACACAGAACACCGGGGAGCTGTTTTTT; CDR3aa: CASRSGTQNTGELFF
abundance: NA; j_gene: TRBJ1-2; d_gene: NA; v_gene: TRBV5-1; CDR3nt: TGCGCCAGCAGCTCCGGGGGGGTGAACTATGGCTACACCTTC; CDR3aa: CASSSGGVNYGYTF
abundance: NA; j_gene: TRBJ2-7; d_gene: NA; v_gene: TRBV11-2; CDR3nt: TGTGCCAGCAGCTTAGAGGCGCGGAGCTCCTACGAGCAGTACTTC; CDR3aa: CASSLEARSSYEQYF
abundance: NA; j_gene: TRBJ1-5; d_gene: NA; v_gene: TRBV2; CDR3nt: TGTGCCAGCAGTGACAAAGGGAATCAGCCCCAGCATTTT; CDR3aa: CASSDKGNQPQHF
abundance: NA; j_gene: TRBJ2-7; d_gene: TRBD1; v_gene: TRBV5-4; CDR3nt: TGTGCCAGCAGCTGGGACAGATCCTACGAGCAGTACTTC; CDR3aa: CASSWDRSYEQYF
abundance: NA; j_gene: TRBJ1-4; d_gene: NA; v_gene: TRBV11-1; CDR3nt: TGTGCCAGCAGCTTAGGCACGGGACATCATGAAAAACTGTTTTTT; CDR3aa: CASSLGTGHHEKLFF
abundance: once; j_gene: TRBJ2-1; d_gene: NA; v_gene: TRBV2; CDR3nt: TGTGCCAGCAGTGAAGCTTGGCCAGGGGTCAATGAGCAGTTCTTC; CDR3aa: CASSEAWPGVNEQFF
abundance: NA; j_gene: TRBJ1-2; d_gene: TRBD1; v_gene: TRBV27; CDR3nt: TGTGCCAGCAGTTCCCTTTGGACAGGGCTAGAAGCTAACTATGGCTACACCTTC; CDR3aa: CASSSLWTGLEANYGYTF